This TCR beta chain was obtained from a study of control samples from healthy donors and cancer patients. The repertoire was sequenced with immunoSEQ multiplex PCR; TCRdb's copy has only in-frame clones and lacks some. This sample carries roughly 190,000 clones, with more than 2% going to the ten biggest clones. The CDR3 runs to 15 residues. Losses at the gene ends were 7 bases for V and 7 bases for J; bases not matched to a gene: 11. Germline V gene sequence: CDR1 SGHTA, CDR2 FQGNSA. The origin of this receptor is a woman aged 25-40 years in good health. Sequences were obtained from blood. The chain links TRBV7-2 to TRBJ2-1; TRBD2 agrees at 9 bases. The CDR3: CASMPIAGVRNEQFF. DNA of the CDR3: TGTGCCAGCATGCCTATAGCGGGGGTGAGGAATGAGCAGTTCTTC.